This T cell receptor beta chain was observed in a study of OX40 agonist ivuxolimab in advanced cancers. Background on the study: Patients received ivuxolimab, an intravenous treatment, every 2 weeks at 0.01 to 10 mg/kg. A male proportion of 70% to 90% was recorded, with mean age about 62 years and range about 23 to 90.

Study observations and caveats: What antigens the expanded peripheral T cells recognized was never established.

This clone occurred a few times. Antigen specificity is unknown. Baseline was the first blood sampling point, followed by cycle 4 day 1 and cycle 7 day 1. The CDR3 sequence is 15 residues long. Per germline, CDR1 SGHAT and CDR2 FQNNGV. Trimming at V came to 2 bases and at J to 8 bases, leaving 7 bases not matched to a gene. Method: immunoSEQ multiplex PCR; TCRdb's copy keeps in-frame clones and lacks some. The sample includes around 68,000 clones, 80% to 90% seen only once; the top ten take roughly 17%. The sequenced sample was CD4+ or CD8+ T cells sorted from blood, obtained in a trial of the OX40 agonist ivuxolimab. The V and J genes are TRBV11-2 and TRBJ2-1; TRBD2 matches at 9 bases. The clonotype originates from an adult with an advanced solid tumor such as melanoma, head and neck, liver or kidney cancer. The CDR3 sequence is CASSLISAGGYEQFF. CDR3 nucleotides: TGTGCCAGCAGCTTAATCTCAGCGGGAGGCTATGAGCAGTTCTTC.